This TCR beta chain derives from a study of T cells in Graves' hyperthyroidism and ophthalmopathy. Turning to the study itself: It was at initial diagnosis, before any treatment, that peripheral blood was collected.

The CDR3 covers 13 residues. Unmatched junction bases numbered 8, after V lost 7 bases and J lost 6 bases. Per germline, CDR1 SGHRS and CDR2 YFSETQ. RNA transcripts yielded amplified TCR beta CDR3 regions. First-round RT-PCR with HTBI primers amplified the TCR CDR3 region. Each CDR3 protein gets one entry after TCRdb re-called the multiplex PCR reads with MiXCR. Found here are more than 100,000 distinct CDR3 sequences, approximately 48% of them singletons; the top ten hold about 28%. Thyroid ultrasound, orbital computed tomography, clinical symptoms, and serum thyroxine and TRAb underpinned diagnoses. Out of 10 ml of fresh peripheral blood came the PBMCs. This clonotype was recorded many times.

Sequenced: blood. This chain joins TRBV5-1 and TRBJ2-3; 7 nucleotides agree with TRBD2. The receptor comes from a man aged 40-49 years with Graves' hyperthyroidism. This CDR3 is CASGVSGPDTQYF. CDR3 DNA: TGCGCCAGCGGGGTTAGCGGGCCCGATACGCAGTATTTT.